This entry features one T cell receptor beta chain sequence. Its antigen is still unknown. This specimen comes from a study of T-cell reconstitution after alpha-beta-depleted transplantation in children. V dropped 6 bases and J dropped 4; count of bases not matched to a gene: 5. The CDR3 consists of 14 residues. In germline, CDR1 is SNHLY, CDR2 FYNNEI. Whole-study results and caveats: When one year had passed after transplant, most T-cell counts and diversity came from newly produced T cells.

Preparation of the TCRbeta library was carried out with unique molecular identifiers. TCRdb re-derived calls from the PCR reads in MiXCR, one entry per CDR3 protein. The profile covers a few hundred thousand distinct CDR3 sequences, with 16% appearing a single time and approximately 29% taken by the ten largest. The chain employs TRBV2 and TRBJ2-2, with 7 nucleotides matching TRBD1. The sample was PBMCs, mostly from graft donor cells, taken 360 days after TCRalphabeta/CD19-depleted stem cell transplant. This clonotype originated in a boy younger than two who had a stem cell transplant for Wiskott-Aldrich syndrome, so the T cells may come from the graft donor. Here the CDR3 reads CASSIQGSTGELFF. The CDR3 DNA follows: TGTGCCAGCAGCATACAGGGGAGCACCGGGGAGCTGTTTTTT.